Here is one TCR beta chain with its context. The sample originates from a study of CXCR3-negative and CXCR3-positive naive CD8 T cells. The TRB cDNA libraries were prepared by 5' RACE with UMI labels. TCRdb processed the 5' RACE reads again and assigns one entry to each CDR3 protein, with no DNA. The sample table sets out approximately 53,000 distinct CDR3 sequences. The CDR3 has 14 residues. Germline CDR1 reads DFQATT; CDR2 reads SNEGSKA (reference sequence). The J gene is TRBJ2-1, the V gene TRBV20-1; the D gene TCRdb calls, TRBD2, cannot be checked with no DNA. The receptor was derived from a human donor in good health. Some clones in this sample may be carry-over from other donors' samples. Sequenced input: memory CD8+ T cells from blood. The CDR3 protein is CSANSGGDYNEQFF.